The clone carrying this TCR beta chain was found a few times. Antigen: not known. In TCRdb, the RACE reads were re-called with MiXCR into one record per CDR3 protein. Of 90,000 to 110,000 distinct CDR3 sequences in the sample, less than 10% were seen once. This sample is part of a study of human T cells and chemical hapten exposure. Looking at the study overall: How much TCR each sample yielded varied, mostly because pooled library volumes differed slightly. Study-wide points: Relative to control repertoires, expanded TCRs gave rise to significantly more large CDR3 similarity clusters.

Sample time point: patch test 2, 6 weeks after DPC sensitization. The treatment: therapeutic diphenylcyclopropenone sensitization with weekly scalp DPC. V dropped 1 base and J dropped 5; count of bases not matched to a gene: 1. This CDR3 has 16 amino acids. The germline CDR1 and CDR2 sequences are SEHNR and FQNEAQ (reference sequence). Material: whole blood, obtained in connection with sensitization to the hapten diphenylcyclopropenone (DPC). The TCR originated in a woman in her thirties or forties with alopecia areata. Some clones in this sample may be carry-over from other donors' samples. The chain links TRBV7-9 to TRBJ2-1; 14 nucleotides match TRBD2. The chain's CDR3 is CASSLVGLAGDNEQFF. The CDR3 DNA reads TGTGCCAGCAGCTTAGTGGGACTAGCGGGGGACAATGAGCAGTTCTTC.